The rows below give T cell receptor beta chains drawn from one sample of a study of read filtering for tumor transcriptome and immune sequencing. TCRdb used MiXCR to reprocess the reads, holding one entry per CDR3 protein. The sample consists of tens of thousands of distinct CDR3 sequences, about an eighth of them appearing once. Material: a population of CD138-negative cells sorted from bone marrow. These receptors originate from a donor older than 35 with multiple myeloma. CDR3s include the opening cysteine and the closing phenylalanine or tryptophan. A D gene is named only where the DNA matches it firmly. Some rows mark clone size as missing; the rest say once, few, many or name a class of expanded clone.

d_gene	v_gene	abundance	j_gene	CDR3nt	CDR3aa
TRBD2	TRBV5-1	.	TRBJ2-3	TGCGCCAGCAGCCCGTCGACTAGCGGGGGCACAGATACGCAGTATTTT	CASSPSTSGGTDTQYF
.	TRBV5-4	many	TRBJ2-3	TGTGCCAGCAGCCGCGTTGGGGGCACAGATACGCAGTATTTT	CASSRVGGTDTQYF
.	TRBV30	many	TRBJ1-1	TGTGCCTGGGTCCCCGGGACCCTCTCTGGGATGAACACTGAAGCTTTCTTT	CAWVPGTLSGMNTEAFF
TRBD2	TRBV20-1	many	TRBJ2-7	TGCAGTGCCTCTCGTACGGGAGGTTCGTACGAGCAGTACTTC	CSASRTGGSYEQYF
.	TRBV7-8	medium-sized	TRBJ2-3	TGTGCCAGCAGCCCACCCTTTGGACCTAGCACAGATACGCAGTATTTT	CASSPPFGPSTDTQYF
.	TRBV18	many	TRBJ2-7	TGTGCCAGCTCACCATTACCGGGACGCAATTCCAACGAGCAGTACTTC	CASSPLPGRNSNEQYF
TRBD2	TRBV2	many	TRBJ2-3	TGTGCCAGCAGTGAACTAGCGGGCCCTCCAGATACGCAGTATTTT	CASSELAGPPDTQYF
.	TRBV5-4	many	TRBJ2-3	TGTGCCAGCAGCTTGGACAGCACAGATACGCAGTATTTT	CASSLDSTDTQYF
TRBD1	TRBV6-5	many	TRBJ2-5	TGTGCCAGCAGTTACTCCCGGGGGACAGGCGCAGAGACCCAGTACTTC	CASSYSRGTGAETQYF
.	TRBV29-1	many	TRBJ2-1	TGCAGCGTTGGAGAGGGGCGAAATGAGCAGTTCTTC	CSVGEGRNEQFF
TRBD1	TRBV20-1	many	TRBJ2-3	TGCAGTGCTAGCGACAGGGTGGTTCCGGATACGCAGTATTTT	CSASDRVVPDTQYF
.	TRBV18	.	TRBJ2-2	TGTGCCAGCTCAGACGGGACTTCGAACACCGGGGAGCTGTTTTTT	CASSDGTSNTGELFF